This T cell receptor beta chain originates from a study of T-cell reconstitution after alpha-beta-depleted transplantation in children. Comment on this clonotype: A much larger clonotype is one base distant, so this may be a read error.

Library preparation (for TCRbeta) was performed with unique molecular identifiers. TCRdb fed the PCR reads into MiXCR, producing one record per CDR3 protein. The data contain approximately 520,000 distinct CDR3 sequences, approximately 32% of them singletons. Per the germline V gene, CDR1 is MNHEY and CDR2 is SVGEGT. The CDR3 totals 14 residues. V shed 0 bases and J shed 3 bases, with 5 bases lying between them. The sequence was obtained from a human donor who donated a stem cell graft to a child with aplastic anemia. The chain joins TRBV6-2 or TRBV6-3 to TRBJ2-2, with a possible D match to TRBD1 (5 bases). Sequencing was performed on PBMCs from the stem cell graft donor, taken from the stem cell graft. As DNA, the CDR3 is TGTGCCAGCAGTTACTCCAGGGACACCGGGGAGCTGTTTTTT. Translated, it gives CASSYSRDTGELFF.